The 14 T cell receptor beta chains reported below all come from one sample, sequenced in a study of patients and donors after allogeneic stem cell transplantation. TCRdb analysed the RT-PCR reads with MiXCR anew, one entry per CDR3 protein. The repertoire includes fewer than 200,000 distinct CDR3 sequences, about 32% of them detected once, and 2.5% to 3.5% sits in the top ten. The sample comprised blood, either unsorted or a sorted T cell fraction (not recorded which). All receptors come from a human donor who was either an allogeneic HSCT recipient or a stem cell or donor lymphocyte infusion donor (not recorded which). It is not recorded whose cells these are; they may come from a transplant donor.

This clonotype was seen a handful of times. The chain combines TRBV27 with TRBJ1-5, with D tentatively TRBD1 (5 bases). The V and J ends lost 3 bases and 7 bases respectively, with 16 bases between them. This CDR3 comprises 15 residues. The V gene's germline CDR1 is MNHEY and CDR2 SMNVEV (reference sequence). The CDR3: CASSFYRPQGQPQHF. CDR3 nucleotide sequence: TGTGCCAGCAGTTTTTACAGGCCCCAGGGCCAGCCCCAGCATTTT.

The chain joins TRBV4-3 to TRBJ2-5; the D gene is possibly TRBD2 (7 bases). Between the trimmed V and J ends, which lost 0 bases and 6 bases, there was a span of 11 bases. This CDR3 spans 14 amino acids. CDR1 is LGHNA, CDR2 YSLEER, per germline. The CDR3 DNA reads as TGCGCCAGCAGCCAAGACGGGGGGCGGCAGACCCAGTACTTC. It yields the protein CASSQDGGRQTQYF.

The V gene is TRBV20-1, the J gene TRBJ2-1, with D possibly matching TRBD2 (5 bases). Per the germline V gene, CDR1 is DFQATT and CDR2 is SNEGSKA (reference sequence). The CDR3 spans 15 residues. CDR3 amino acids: CSSAPVDWRVGEQFF. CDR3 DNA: TGCAGCTCCGCCCCTGTTGACTGGCGGGTAGGTGAGCAGTTCTTC.

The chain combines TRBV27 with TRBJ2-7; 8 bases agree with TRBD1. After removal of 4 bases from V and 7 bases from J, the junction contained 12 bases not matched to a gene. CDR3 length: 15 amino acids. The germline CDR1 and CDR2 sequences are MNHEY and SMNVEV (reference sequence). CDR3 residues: CASSWTGSLSSEQYF. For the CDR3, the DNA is TGTGCCAGCAGTTGGACAGGGTCTCTTAGTAGTGAGCAGTACTTC.

CDR3: CASSLRSGSLKNGYTF. The CDR3 coding sequence is TGTGCCAGCAGCTTACGTTCCGGCTCCCTAAAAAATGGCTACACCTTC. The V and J genes are TRBV7-3 and TRBJ1-2; D is ambiguous. V was shortened by 2 bases and J by 6 bases, with 19 bases between the two germline ends. Germline assignment: CDR1 SGHTA and CDR2 FQGTGA. The CDR3 runs to 16 residues.

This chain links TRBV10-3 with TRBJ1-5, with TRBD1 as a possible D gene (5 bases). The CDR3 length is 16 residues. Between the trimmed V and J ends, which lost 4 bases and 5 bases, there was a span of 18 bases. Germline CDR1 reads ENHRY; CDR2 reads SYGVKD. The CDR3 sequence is CAISGGRAAKDQPQHF. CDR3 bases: TGTGCCATCAGTGGCGGCAGGGCCGCTAAGGATCAGCCCCAGCATTTT.

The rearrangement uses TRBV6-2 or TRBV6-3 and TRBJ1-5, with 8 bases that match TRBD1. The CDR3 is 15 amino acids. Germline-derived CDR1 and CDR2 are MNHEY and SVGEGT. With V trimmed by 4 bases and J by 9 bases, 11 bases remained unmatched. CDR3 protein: CASSLRTGKGRPQHF. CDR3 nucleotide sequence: TGTGCCAGCAGTTTGAGGACAGGGAAAGGGCGGCCCCAGCATTTT.

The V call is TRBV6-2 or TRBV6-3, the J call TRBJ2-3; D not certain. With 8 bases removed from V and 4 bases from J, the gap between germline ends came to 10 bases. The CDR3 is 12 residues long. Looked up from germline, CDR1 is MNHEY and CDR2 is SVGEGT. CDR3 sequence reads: CASGFGADTQYF. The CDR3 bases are TGTGCCAGCGGCTTCGGAGCAGATACGCAGTATTTT.

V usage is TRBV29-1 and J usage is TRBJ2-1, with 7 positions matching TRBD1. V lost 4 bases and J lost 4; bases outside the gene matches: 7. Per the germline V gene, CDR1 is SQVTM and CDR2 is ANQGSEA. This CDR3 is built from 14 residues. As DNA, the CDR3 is TGCAGCGTTGTCGGGGACAGTCGGTACAATGAGCAGTTCTTC. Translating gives CSVVGDSRYNEQFF.

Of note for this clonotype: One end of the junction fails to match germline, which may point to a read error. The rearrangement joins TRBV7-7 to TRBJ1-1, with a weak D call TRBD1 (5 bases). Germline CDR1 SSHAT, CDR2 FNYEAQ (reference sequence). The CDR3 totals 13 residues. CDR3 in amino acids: CASSLMRGTEAFF. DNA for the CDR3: TGTGCTAGCAGCCTCATGAGGGGCACTGAAGCTTTCTTT.

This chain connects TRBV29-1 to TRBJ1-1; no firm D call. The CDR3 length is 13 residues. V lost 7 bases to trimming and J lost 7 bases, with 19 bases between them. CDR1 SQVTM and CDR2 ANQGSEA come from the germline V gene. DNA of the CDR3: TGCAGCGCCGCGGGCAAACTCAGAATTGAAGCTTTCTTT. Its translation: CSAAGKLRIEAFF.

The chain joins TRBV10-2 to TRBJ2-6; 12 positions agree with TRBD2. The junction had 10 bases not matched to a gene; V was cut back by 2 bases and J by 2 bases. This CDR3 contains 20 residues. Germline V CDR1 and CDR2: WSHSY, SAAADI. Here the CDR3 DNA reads TGCGCCAGCAGTGAGGGCGGATTGACTAGCGGGAGACCTGGGGCCAACGTCCTGACTTTC. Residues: CASSEGGLTSGRPGANVLTF.

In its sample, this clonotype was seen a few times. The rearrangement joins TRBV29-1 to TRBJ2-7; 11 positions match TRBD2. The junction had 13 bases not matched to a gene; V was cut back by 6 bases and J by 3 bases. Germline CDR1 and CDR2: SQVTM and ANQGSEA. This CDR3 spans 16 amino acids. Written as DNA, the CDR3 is TGCAGCGTCCTGGGGGGTCTAGCGGGAGGTCTCTACGAGCAGTACTTC. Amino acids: CSVLGGLAGGLYEQYF.

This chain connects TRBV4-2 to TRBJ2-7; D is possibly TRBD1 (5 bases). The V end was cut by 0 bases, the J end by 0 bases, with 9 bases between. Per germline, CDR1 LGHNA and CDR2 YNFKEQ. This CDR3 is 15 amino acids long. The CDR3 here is CASSQDAQASYEQYF. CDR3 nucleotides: TGTGCCAGCAGCCAAGATGCACAGGCCTCCTACGAGCAGTACTTC.